The source of this T cell receptor (beta chain) is a study of beta chain features in type 1 diabetes. Study-level information: No patient-donor differences in age, gender, total cells or subset yield.

The CDR3 sequence is 16 residues long. After removal of 4 bases from V and 1 base from J, the junction contained 9 bases not matched to a gene. Germline V CDR1 and CDR2: SGHRS, YFSETQ. In all sorted populations, purity surpassed 98%. Broader study findings: PCR might favor shorter templates, but any such skew would affect patients and controls equally.

Concerning this clone itself: What it recognizes is unknown.

All of the isolated RNA was reverse transcribed, so expressed TCRB transcripts were sequenced. About 3.6 million reads were obtained on average from naive, central memory and regulatory T cell samples. The repertoire was sequenced with immunoSEQ multiplex PCR; TCRdb's copy has only in-frame clones and lacks some. The repertoire includes 400,000 to 600,000 clones, around 28% of them detected once, and about 0.065% sits in the top ten. The J gene is TRBJ2-3, the V gene TRBV5-1, with 7 bases aligning to TRBD2. The sequencing input was naive CD4+ T cells from blood. The source is a man between 18 and 29 years old in good health. CDR3 loop: CASSPRGVVGTDTQYF. CDR3 nucleotide sequence: TGCGCCAGCAGCCCCCGGGGGGTTGTCGGCACAGATACGCAGTATTTT. The whole variable domain, filled in from reference TRBV5-1 and TRBJ2-3, reads KAGVTQTPRYLIKTRGQQVTLSCSPISGHRSVSWYQQTPGQGLQFLFEYFSETQRNKGNFPGRFSGRQFSNSRSEMNVSTLELGDSALYLCASSPRGVVGTDTQYFGPGTRLTVL.